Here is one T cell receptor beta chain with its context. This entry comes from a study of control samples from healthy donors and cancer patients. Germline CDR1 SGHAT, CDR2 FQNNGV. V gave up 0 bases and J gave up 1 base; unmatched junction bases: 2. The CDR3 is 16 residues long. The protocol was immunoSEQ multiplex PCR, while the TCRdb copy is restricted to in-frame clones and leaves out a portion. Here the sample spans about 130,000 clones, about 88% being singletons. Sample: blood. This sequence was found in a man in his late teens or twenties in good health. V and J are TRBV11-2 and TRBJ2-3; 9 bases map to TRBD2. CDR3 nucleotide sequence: TGTGCCAGCAGCTTAGATATAGCGGGAGGCACAGATACGCAGTATTTT. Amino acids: CASSLDIAGGTDTQYF.